The 8 T cell receptor beta chains given below trace back to one sample, sequenced in a study of read filtering for tumor transcriptome and immune sequencing. The library was built from around 0.4 ug RNA with molecular barcoded adaptors for alpha/delta and beta/gamma chains. TCRdb recomputed calls from the reads with MiXCR, one row per CDR3 protein. Among around 130,000 distinct CDR3 sequences, roughly 13% were seen once, and the ten largest hold roughly 7.6%. Sequences were obtained from a population of CD138-negative cells sorted from bone marrow. The receptors derive from a donor over 35 with multiple myeloma.

This clonotype came up a few times. This rearrangement joins TRBV20-1 to TRBJ2-1, with 13 positions matching TRBD2. The CDR3 is 16 amino acids. Germline V CDR1 and CDR2: DFQATT, SNEGSKA (reference sequence). Trimming removed 4 bases from V and 3 bases from J; junction bases left unmatched: 6. The CDR3 reads CSAIGTSGMVYNEQFF. Here the CDR3 DNA reads TGCAGTGCTATCGGGACTAGCGGGATGGTCTACAATGAGCAGTTCTTC.

The table lists this clonotype with many counts. This chain uses TRBV11-2 with TRBJ2-1; D unresolved. The CDR3 length is 15 residues. Trimming shortened V by 0 bases and J by 5 bases, and 11 bases separated the two germline ends. Germline CDR1 reads SGHAT; CDR2 reads FQNNGV. In DNA, the CDR3 is TGTGCCAGCAGCTTAGAGGGTAGCAGTCACAATGAGCAGTTCTTC. Protein product: CASSLEGSSHNEQFF.

This clonotype was recorded many times. The J gene is TRBJ2-3, the V gene TRBV4-1, with D possibly being TRBD2 (6 bases). The germline V gene encodes CDR1 MGHRA and CDR2 YSYEKL. CDR3 size: 14 residues. V was trimmed by 1 base and J by 8 bases, leaving 13 bases between them. CDR3 sequence (DNA): TGCGCCAGCAGCCAAGTAACGATGGGAGGTACGCAGTATTTT. Translating it yields CASSQVTMGGTQYF.

This clonotype was seen many times. V gene TRBV28 combines with J gene TRBJ1-4, with TRBD1 as a possible D gene (6 bases). Between the trimmed V and J ends, which lost 5 bases and 6 bases, there was a span of 16 bases. This CDR3 comprises 15 residues. Germline CDR1 and CDR2: MDHEN and SYDVKM. CDR3 nucleotide sequence: TGTGCCAGCAGTCCACAGGGTTTTTGGTATGAAAAACTGTTTTTT. It translates to CASSPQGFWYEKLFF.

This clonotype was observed a handful of times. A much larger clone differs by one base, so this may be a read error. The gene calls are TRBV7-9 and TRBJ2-2, with 7 bases fitting TRBD2. CDR1 and CDR2 (germline): SEHNR, FQNEAQ (reference sequence). Germline trimming cut 4 bases from V and 7 bases from J; bases unmatched to any gene: 12. This CDR3 has 16 amino acids. CDR3 amino acids: CASSSPRREWFGELFF. The CDR3, as DNA: TGTGCCAGCAGCTCCCCTAGGCGGGAGTGGTTCGGGGAGCTGTTTTTT.

Of note for this clonotype: This may be a read error: a much more frequent sequence differs by one nucleotide. V and J are TRBV7-3 and TRBJ2-2; 10 bases are a match to TRBD1. Germline V gene sequence: CDR1 SGHTA, CDR2 FQGTGA. The CDR3 is 15 residues long. The V and J ends lost 7 bases and 4 bases, in that order; junction bases with no gene match: 6. CDR3 amino acids: CASNLTGGTTGELFF. CDR3 bases: TGTGCCAGCAACTTGACAGGGGGCACCACCGGGGAGCTGTTTTTT.

This clonotype showed up many times. This chain connects TRBV19 to TRBJ2-3, with 13 bases matching TRBD2. The V gene's germline CDR1 is LNHDA and CDR2 SQIVND (reference sequence). Trimming removed 6 bases from V and 4 bases from J; junction bases left unmatched: 1. The CDR3 is made up of 14 amino acids. The CDR3 reads CASSTSGRADTQYF. Written as DNA, the CDR3 is TGTGCCAGTAGCACTAGCGGGAGGGCAGATACGCAGTATTTT.

There are many counts of this clonotype. The V gene is TRBV6-1, the J gene TRBJ2-2, with D possibly being TRBD2 (5 bases). The CDR3 is 13 residues long. The ends were cut back, 6 bases at V and 7 bases at J, with 12 bases in the middle. CDR1 and CDR2 from the germline V gene are MNHNS and SASEGT. CDR3 DNA: TGTGCCAGCAGGCCGGCCGGGGACGGGGAGCTGTTTTTT. Protein product: CASRPAGDGELFF.